The text below deals with one TCR beta chain. What it recognizes is unknown. The record originates from a study of shared clonotypes between healthy human individuals. Study-wide results and caveats: At large depth, rarefaction still showed sorted-subset sequencing to be incomplete.

With 6 bases clipped from V and 6 bases from J, the junction kept 4 bases outside the gene matches. Per germline, CDR1 MNHNS and CDR2 SASEGT. The length of the CDR3 is 14 residues. Deep-level running was used for the assay. Some clones are missing from TCRdb's copy, which holds only in-frame ones; the method was immunoSEQ multiplex PCR. The sample has more than 2 million clones; over 85% are singletons. The sequencing input was naive CD4+ T cells sorted from blood. Subset in this sample: CD45RA+ positively selected. The chain uses TRBV6-1 and TRBJ1-6; 8 bases line up with TRBD1. This receptor was obtained from a young man in good health. The CDR3 DNA follows: TGTGCCAGCAGAAGGACAGGGACTAATTCACCCCTCCACTTT. It translates to CASRRTGTNSPLHF.